This note documents a single T cell receptor (beta chain) sequence. After removal of 1 base from V and 6 bases from J, the junction contained 12 bases not matched to a gene. CDR3 length: 18 amino acids. Germline-derived CDR1 and CDR2 are SGHRS and YFSETQ. Sequencing was performed with immunoSEQ multiplex PCR; in TCRdb, only in-frame clones are kept and a portion is missing. The repertoire has some 640,000 clones, more than 70% of them found once; the top ten carry 0.009% to 0.0095%. This sample is part of a study of shared T cell receptors in the human thymus. This same sample was also taken into another study, of human thymus T cells. Per that study: Infants, healthy and Finnish, who were having corrective surgery for congenital heart defects served as donors. The source of the thymus tissue was resections taken during corrective heart surgery. Thymic as well as blood repertoires seemed to favor certain V and J genes unevenly. Among unrelated individuals, related research reported thymic repertoires that overlapped highly.

V gene TRBV5-1 combines with J gene TRBJ2-5; TRBD2 agrees at 13 bases. The source is a boy younger than two with a congenital heart defect. Input material: thymocytes. The chain's CDR3 is CASSLLSRLAGGGKTQYF. CDR3 bases: TGCGCCAGCAGCTTGCTCAGTCGACTAGCGGGGGGAGGAAAGACCCAGTACTTC.